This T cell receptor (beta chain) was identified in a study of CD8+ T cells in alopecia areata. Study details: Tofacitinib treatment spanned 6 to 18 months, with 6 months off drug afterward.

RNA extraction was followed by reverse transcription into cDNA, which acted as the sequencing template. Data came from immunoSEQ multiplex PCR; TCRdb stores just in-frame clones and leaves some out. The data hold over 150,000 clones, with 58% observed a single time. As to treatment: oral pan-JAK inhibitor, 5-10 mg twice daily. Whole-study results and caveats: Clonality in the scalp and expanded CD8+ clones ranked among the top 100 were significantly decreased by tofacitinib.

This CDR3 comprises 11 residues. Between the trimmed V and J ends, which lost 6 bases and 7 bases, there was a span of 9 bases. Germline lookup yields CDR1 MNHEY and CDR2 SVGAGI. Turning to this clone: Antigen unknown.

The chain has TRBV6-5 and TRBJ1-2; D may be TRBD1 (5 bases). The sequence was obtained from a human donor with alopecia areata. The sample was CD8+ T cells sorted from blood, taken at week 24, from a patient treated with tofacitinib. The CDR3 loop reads CASRGTGGYTF. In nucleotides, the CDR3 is TGTGCCAGCAGGGGGACTGGTGGCTACACCTTC.